The next 32 T cell receptor beta chains were all read from a single sample in a study of cytomegalovirus exposure and HLA in healthy donors. Vbeta (60) and Jbeta (13) primers were used in the PCR. Measured with immunoSEQ multiplex PCR; TCRdb has only the in-frame clones, and not every one. The repertoire holds tens of thousands of clones, with 70% to 85% as singletons. The sample comprised PBMCs. These receptors originate from a man under 40 in good health and CMV-seropositive.

The J gene is TRBJ2-1, the V gene TRBV28; 7 positions match TRBD2. The germline V gene has CDR1 MDHEN and CDR2 SYDVKM. The CDR3 contains 14 residues. Trimming took 1 base from V and 10 from J; bases not matched to a gene: 7. The CDR3 sequence is CASSLFHLGGEQFF. The CDR3 region has the DNA TGTGCCAGCAGTTTATTCCACCTCGGGGGGGAGCAGTTCTTC.

The chain couples TRBV19 to TRBJ2-1, with D tentatively TRBD2 (6 bases). CDR1 and CDR2 from the germline V gene are LNHDA and SQIVND (reference sequence). Trimming shortened V by 10 bases and J by 0 bases, and 19 bases separated the two germline ends. CDR3 length: 16 amino acids. In DNA, the CDR3 is TGTGCCACCTCGGACACTTGGGGGGACTCCTACAATGAGCAGTTCTTC. It codes for CATSDTWGDSYNEQFF. Variable domain in full (rest from reference TRBV19 and TRBJ2-1): DGGITQSPKYLFRKEGQNVTLSCEQNLNHDAMYWYRQDPGQGLRLIYYSQIVNDFQKGDIAEGYSVSREKKESFPLTVTSAQKNPTAFYLCATSDTWGDSYNEQFFGPGTRLTVL.

The rearrangement joins TRBV30 to TRBJ2-7; D gene uncertain. V was cut by 0 bases and J by 5 bases, with 8 bases left in between. This CDR3 comprises 12 residues. CDR1 GTSNPN and CDR2 SVGIG come from the germline V gene (reference sequence). The CDR3 DNA reads as TGTGCCTGGAGTGTACGAGAACACGAGCAGTACTTC. Translation: CAWSVREHEQYF.

Here the CDR3 reads CSAEIGDEQFF. Here the CDR3 DNA reads TGCAGTGCCGAGATCGGGGATGAGCAGTTCTTC. The gene calls are TRBV20-1 and TRBJ2-1; D possibly corresponds to TRBD2 (5 bases). Trimming removed 6 bases from V and 8 bases from J, with 11 bases in between. In germline, CDR1 is DFQATT, CDR2 SNEGSKA (reference sequence). CDR3 length: 11 residues.

The chain carries TRBV2 and TRBJ1-1; D is uncertain. This CDR3 spans 11 amino acids. Per germline, CDR1 SNHLY and CDR2 FYNNEI. The V end lost 8 bases, the J end lost 0 bases, and 4 bases lay between the germline ends. The CDR3 bases are TGTGCCAGCGAGGTGAACACTGAAGCTTTCTTT. Translated, it gives CASEVNTEAFF. Full variable domain (remainder filled in from reference TRBV2 and TRBJ1-1): EPEVTQTPSHQVTQMGQEVILRCVPISNHLYFYWYRQILGQKVEFLVSFYNNEISEKSEIFDDQFSVERPDGSNFTLKIRSTKLEDSAMYFCASEVNTEAFFGQGTRLTVV.

In its sample, this clone was seen once. The V gene is TRBV30, the J gene TRBJ2-2; D is ambiguous. The CDR3 length is 13 residues. Trimming left V 7 bases short and J 0 bases short, with 9 bases between. CDR1 and CDR2 (germline): GTSNPN, SVGIG (reference sequence). CDR3 in DNA: TGTGCCTTCTCCCTCGCGAACACCGGGGAGCTGTTTTTT. Its translation: CAFSLANTGELFF. Variable domain in full (rest from reference TRBV30 and TRBJ2-2): SQTIHQWPATLVQPVGSPLSLECTVEGTSNPNLYWYRQAAGRGLQLLFYSVGIGQISSEVPQNLSASRPQDRQFILSSKKLLLSDSGFYLCAFSLANTGELFFGEGSRLTVL.

The V and J genes are TRBV29-1 and TRBJ1-1; 12 nucleotides match TRBD1. V gave up 7 bases and J gave up 4 bases; unmatched junction bases: 4. The CDR3 loop spans 13 amino acids. Germline V gene data show CDR1 as SQVTM and CDR2 as ANQGSEA. The CDR3 nucleotides are TGCAGCGCCGGGGACAGGGGGCTCACTGAAGCTTTCTTT. It specifies CSAGDRGLTEAFF.

V and J are TRBV30 and TRBJ2-5; TRBD2 is a possible D gene (5 bases). The end of the DNA is better explained by TRBJ2-7, so the J call may be wrong. This CDR3 has 13 amino acids. Germline V gives CDR1 GTSNPN, CDR2 SVGIG (reference sequence). The CDR3 loop reads CAWSLAGGLEQYF. CDR3 nucleotide sequence: TGTGCCTGGAGTTTGGCAGGAGGTCTCGAGCAGTACTTC.

This chain links TRBV27 with TRBJ2-1; 9 positions match TRBD2. V lost 1 base to trimming and J lost 7 bases; unmatched junction nucleotides: 8. The CDR3 runs to 16 residues. Germline values: CDR1 MNHEY, CDR2 SMNVEV (reference sequence). The CDR3 bases are TGTGCCAGCAGTTTATATGGCGGGGGGGCCCTGAATGAGCAGTTCTTC. It codes for CASSLYGGGALNEQFF.

The chain carries TRBV19 and TRBJ2-3, with TRBD2 matching over 8 bases. The germline gives CDR1 LNHDA, CDR2 SQIVND (reference sequence). The CDR3 is 14 amino acids. V gave up 7 bases and J gave up 4 bases; unmatched junction bases: 7. The CDR3 nucleotides are TGTGCCAGTAAGAGCGGGGGCGATGCAGATACGCAGTATTTT. Protein sequence: CASKSGGDADTQYF.

V and J are TRBV7-2 and TRBJ1-3, with unresolved D. Trimming took off 1 base at V and 5 bases at J, with 3 bases between the two ends. From germline, CDR1 is SGHTA and CDR2 FQGNSA. The CDR3 has 12 amino acids. CDR3 residues: CASSLGRNTIYF. In nucleotides, the CDR3 is TGTGCCAGCAGCTTAGGGCGAAACACCATATATTTT.

The chain uses TRBV29-1 and TRBJ2-2; 7 bases match TRBD2. Germline loops: CDR1 SQVTM, CDR2 ANQGSEA. The J segment lost 0 bases and the V segment lost 3 bases, leaving 4 bases of the junction unmatched. The CDR3 totals 15 residues. The CDR3 region is CSVDGEGTNTGELFF. In nucleotides, the CDR3 is TGCAGCGTTGACGGGGAGGGTACGAACACCGGGGAGCTGTTTTTT.

The gene calls are TRBV28 and TRBJ2-3; the match to TRBD1 covers 9 bases. With 7 bases clipped from V and 3 bases from J, the junction kept 8 bases outside the gene matches. The germline gives CDR1 MDHEN, CDR2 SYDVKM. The CDR3 consists of 15 residues. This chain's CDR3 is CASTTGGQGTDTQYF. CDR3 DNA: TGTGCCAGCACCACTGGGGGACAGGGAACAGATACGCAGTATTTT. Supplemented by reference TRBV28 and TRBJ2-3, the full variable domain reads DVKVTQSSRYLVKRTGEKVFLECVQDMDHENMFWYRQDPGLGLRLIYFSYDVKMKEKGDIPEGYSVSREKKERFSLILESASTNQTSMYLCASTTGGQGTDTQYFGPGTRLTVL.

J is TRBJ1-2 and V is TRBV6-1; 8 bases agree with TRBD1. V gave up 7 bases and J gave up 4 bases; unmatched junction bases: 8. This CDR3 contains 14 residues. The germline CDR1 and CDR2 sequences are MNHNS and SASEGT. CDR3 loop: CASIMQGAGYGYTF. CDR3 nucleotide sequence: TGTGCCAGCATCATGCAGGGGGCAGGCTATGGCTACACCTTC.

As to this clone: Sequence at one end of the junction differs from germline and may be a read error. The rearrangement links TRBV7-9 to TRBJ1-1; a possible D gene is TRBD1 (5 bases). This CDR3 has 11 amino acids. CDR1 is SEHNR, CDR2 FQNEAQ, per germline (reference sequence). The CDR3 DNA follows: TGTTCCAGCACTTTTCGACAGGAAGCTTTCTTT. Encoded protein: CSSTFRQEAFF.

The rearrangement links TRBV5-3 to TRBJ2-3; TRBD2 agrees at 9 bases. TRBV5-3 is an ORF; its function is uncertain. This CDR3 region has 15 residues. J was trimmed by 5 bases and V by 0 bases; bases with no gene match: 4. CDR3 coding DNA: TGTGCCAGAAGCTTGGTACAGCGGGGGGAAGATACGCAGTATTTT. Protein product: CARSLVQRGEDTQYF.

CDR3 sequence: CASRLTGQGGTEAFF. CDR3 DNA: TGTGCCAGCAGACTTACTGGACAGGGCGGCACTGAAGCTTTCTTT. V usage is TRBV2 and J usage is TRBJ1-1, with 8 bases matching TRBD1. V trimming: 6 bases; J trimming: 4 bases; junction bases outside the gene matches: 10. CDR1 and CDR2 (germline): SNHLY, FYNNEI. The CDR3 has 15 amino acids.

The chain has TRBV6-1 and TRBJ1-2, with 9 bases aligning to TRBD1. Trimming removed 2 bases from V and 4 bases from J; junction bases left unmatched: 5. Germline CDR1 is MNHNS and CDR2 is SASEGT. The CDR3 has 15 amino acids. This CDR3 reads CASSEMTGGSYGYTF. The CDR3 DNA is TGTGCCAGCAGTGAAATGACAGGGGGGAGCTATGGCTACACCTTC.

V is TRBV4-3 and J is TRBJ2-7; 8 bases line up with TRBD1. V lost 4 bases, J lost 6 bases, and 20 bases stayed unmatched. Germline lookup yields CDR1 LGHNA and CDR2 YSLEER. The CDR3 loop spans 18 amino acids. The CDR3 sequence is CASSPHYSGQGGEREQYF. CDR3 bases: TGCGCCAGCAGCCCCCATTACTCCGGACAGGGTGGAGAACGCGAGCAGTACTTC.

The gene calls are TRBV19 and TRBJ1-3; unclear D gene. In germline, CDR1 is LNHDA, CDR2 SQIVND (reference sequence). This CDR3 has 15 amino acids. V lost 7 bases and J 8 bases, leaving 21 bases between the germline ends. The chain's CDR3 is CASNPLRSRADTIYF. CDR3 nucleotides: TGTGCCAGTAACCCACTGCGGAGTCGCGCGGACACCATATATTTT.

V is TRBV14 and J is TRBJ1-5, with D perhaps TRBD1 (6 bases). There are 19 residues in the CDR3. CDR1 is SGHDN, CDR2 FVKESK, per germline. V was clipped by 1 base and J by 1 base, with 20 bases between them. The CDR3 DNA follows: TGTGCCAGCAGCCAAGTGGCAGGGGCCCCTGTCTCAAGCAATCAGCCCCAGCATTTT. As protein: CASSQVAGAPVSSNQPQHF.

In its sample, this clone was seen once. The rearrangement joins TRBV18 to TRBJ2-5; TRBD1 agrees at 9 bases. The V and J ends lost 3 bases and 5 bases, in that order; junction bases with no gene match: 7. This CDR3 spans 15 amino acids. CDR1 is KGHSH and CDR2 is LQKENI in the germline V gene. The CDR3 region is CASSPRDGTGETQYF. The CDR3 DNA reads TGTGCCAGCTCACCGAGGGACGGGACAGGGGAGACCCAGTACTTC.

The chain couples TRBV9 to TRBJ2-1; D is possibly TRBD1 (6 bases). The CDR3 is 15 residues long. Germline CDR1 and CDR2: SGDLS and YYNGEE. Trimming took off 1 base at V and 2 bases at J, with 10 bases between the two ends. The CDR3 sequence: CASSVQTGTYNEQFF. For the CDR3, the DNA is TGTGCCAGCAGCGTACAGACAGGAACCTACAATGAGCAGTTCTTC.

This chain connects TRBV5-4 to TRBJ2-5; the match to TRBD2 covers 16 bases. The CDR3 has 16 residues. V dropped 3 bases and J dropped 2; count of bases not matched to a gene: 1. Germline values: CDR1 SGHNT, CDR2 YYREEE (reference sequence). The CDR3 is CASSSGLAGGQETQYF. CDR3 coding DNA: TGTGCCAGCAGCTCGGGACTAGCGGGAGGGCAAGAGACCCAGTACTTC.

The chain joins TRBV2 to TRBJ2-3, with no clear D. V was trimmed by 1 base and J by 0 bases, leaving 5 bases between them. This CDR3 comprises 14 residues. Germline-derived CDR1 and CDR2 are SNHLY and FYNNEI. CDR3 DNA sequence: TGTGCCAGCAGTGAAGACTGGAGCACAGATACGCAGTATTTT. This translates into CASSEDWSTDTQYF.

The chain combines TRBV7-2 with TRBJ1-4; 9 nucleotides agree with TRBD1. V was pared by 5 bases and J by 8 bases, with 9 bases of the junction left unmatched. Germline CDR1 reads SGHTA; CDR2 reads FQGNSA. The CDR3 runs 15 residues. The CDR3 loop reads CASSPGQGVREKLFF. In DNA, the CDR3 is TGTGCCAGCAGCCCGGGACAGGGAGTAAGGGAAAAACTGTTTTTT.

The chain carries TRBV27 and TRBJ1-1; D not resolved. The CDR3 covers 14 residues. Germline assignment: CDR1 MNHEY and CDR2 SMNVEV (reference sequence). The V and J ends lost 1 base and 1 base respectively, with 7 bases between them. CDR3 loop: CASSLWPGNTEAFF. The CDR3 DNA follows: TGTGCCAGCAGTTTATGGCCAGGGAACACTGAAGCTTTCTTT.

This chain connects TRBV19 to TRBJ1-2; D may be TRBD1 (5 bases). CDR3 length equals 17 residues. V lost 0 bases, J lost 3 bases, and 17 bases lay in between. Looked up from germline, CDR1 is LNHDA and CDR2 is SQIVND (reference sequence). The CDR3 sequence: CASSIDPKQGLDYGYTF. Here the CDR3 DNA reads TGTGCCAGTAGTATAGATCCCAAGCAGGGACTCGACTATGGCTACACCTTC.

The chain joins TRBV7-2 to TRBJ1-1; a weak D match, TRBD1 (5 bases). The V and J ends lost 5 bases and 3 bases respectively, with 10 bases between them. This CDR3 contains 13 residues. CDR1 and CDR2 (germline): SGHTA, FQGNSA. This CDR3 is CASSPSGDTEAFF. In nucleotides, the CDR3 is TGTGCCAGCAGCCCATCGGGGGACACTGAAGCTTTCTTT.

The chain has TRBV6-6 and TRBJ1-2, with D tentatively TRBD1 (6 bases). Trimming cost V 5 bases and J 5 bases, with 15 bases left between them. CDR1 is MNHNY, CDR2 SVGAGI, per germline (reference sequence). The CDR3 has 14 amino acids. CDR3 coding DNA: TGTGCCAGCAGTCAAGGGGGGGGGATTTATGGCTACACCTTC. Residues: CASSQGGGIYGYTF.

In the case of this clone: The junction and the germline gene differ at one end; a read error may be behind it. The same CDR3 arises from other DNA sequences in this sample as well. V usage is TRBV4-1 and J usage is TRBJ1-2, with a tentative D call TRBD1 (6 bases). Germline V gene lookup returns CDR1 MGHRA and CDR2 YSYEKL. The CDR3 totals 15 residues. In DNA, the CDR3 is TGTGCCAGCAGCCAAGATCTTGGACAGTACTATGGCTACACCTTC. It specifies CASSQDLGQYYGYTF.

This sequence joins TRBV5-4 and TRBJ1-1; 7 bases are shared with TRBD1. V shed 0 bases and J 1 base; nucleotides not matched to a gene: 9. CDR1 and CDR2 (germline): SGHNT, YYREEE (reference sequence). CDR3 length: 17 amino acids. The CDR3, as DNA: TGTGCCAGCAGCTTGGGGAACAGGGGCCTTGCGAACACTGAAGCTTTCTTT. Its protein product is CASSLGNRGLANTEAFF.